The entry below gives a single TCR beta chain sequence along with its context. The antigen this receptor binds is unknown. Base quality data are lacking; no much larger clone is found one base away. This entry belongs to a study of cytomegalovirus exposure and HLA in healthy donors (dated by TCRdb to between 2016 and 2019). Background for the entire study: According to an earlier analysis of several hundred of the donors, 200 million or so T cells yielded 95 million to 140 million unique TCR beta sequences and around 280 Gb of sequence data. An early release covering 550 to 700 HLA-typed donors comprised about 300 gigabases of sequencing data and about 90 million unique TCR sequences. The genetic ancestry cluster associated with self-reported Caucasian donors included approximately 85% of the 398 genotyped donors. The aim of the study was to test whether cataloging public T cell receptors could identify signatures of past pathogen exposure. The study profiled the T cell repertoires of under 700 subjects by immunosequencing and related them to cytomegalovirus serostatus. In addition to the first cohort of 500 to 850 subjects, a separate validation cohort of 120 different subjects was used. High-throughput TCR immunosequencing, statistical association of individual TCRs with disease status, and machine learning were combined to predict cytomegalovirus infection status. A later analysis re-analyzed previously published TCR beta repertoires from 660 or so donors and added high-resolution HLA genotyping to study TCR occurrence patterns. The later analysis used no new phenotypic data to find candidate immune exposures, relying instead on TCR beta sequences and their occurrence across donors. An earlier analysis of approximately 500 of the donors applied high-throughput TCR beta sequencing to assess whether each TCR beta V gene segment acted as functional or pseudogenic. Donor age, sex, ethnicity and CMV serostatus were compiled together with the repertoire data. In a later genetic analysis, genome-wide SNP genotypes for about three fifths of the 666 donors were used, and that subset was treated as a discovery cohort. Every discovery cohort repertoire had been produced on one sequencing platform. HLA typing included class I and class II loci at four-digit resolution. Typing coverage varied by locus: roughly 620-640 donors for A, B, C, DRB1 and DQB1; approximately 500 for DQA1; around 570 for DPA1; some 470 for DPB1. Because of strong linkage in the cohort, roughly five DR-DQ haplotypes were treated as single units for association and clustering. Among some 410 genotyped donors of the cohort, an average of 235,054 unique TCR beta nucleotide sequences were sequenced per donor, around 20% of them non-productive.

CDR1 SGHNT and CDR2 YYREEE were looked up in the germline V gene (reference sequence). Counted from cysteine to phenylalanine, this CDR3 has 15 amino acids. Solely the CDR3 DNA is kept, with 45 bases framed from the first base. The V end gives up 5 bases and the J end 0 bases, leaving 7 bases in the junction not matched to a gene. Library prep was done by the immunoSEQ multiplex PCR assay. A mixture of 60 forward primers for TCR Vbeta segments and 13 reverse primers for TCR Jbeta segments was used in the multiplex PCR. The CDR3 region of rearranged TCR beta genes was amplified from genomic DNA with a multiplex PCR assay. On the Illumina HiSeq System, the amplified TCR beta libraries were sequenced as 87-base-pair reads. In the authors' own workflow: A later analysis tallied 70 million to 100 million unique TCR beta chains across the approximately 670 repertoires, and approximately 11 million of those chains were shared by two or more donors. A nearest-neighbor algorithm error-corrected the raw reads and collapsed the reads into unique sequences, merging closely related sequences to remove PCR and sequencing errors. V, D and J gene segments were assigned by aligning CDR3 sequences to IMGT reference sequences. For a sequence to be retained, a match of at least six nucleotides was required to both a V gene segment and a J gene segment. A rearrangement was called productive if the CDR3 had no stop codons and remained in frame with V and J, and every other rearrangement was called non-productive. CDR3 was defined by IMGT convention, running from the second conserved V-encoded cysteine to the conserved J-encoded phenylalanine. The earlier analysis of some 550 of the donors excluded any sequence lacking an unambiguous match to a single V gene segment. In an earlier analysis of around 600 of the donors, V segments were called functional above 56.7% productive rearrangements and were called segregating when the between-donor standard deviation exceeded 5%. A statistical classification framework was built to diagnose cytomegalovirus status from the catalog of TCR beta chain sequences. In a later analysis, TCR nucleotide sequences were compared against IMGT/GENE-DB human TR gene sequences so that V and J genes could be assigned. A later analysis assigned CDR3 sequences and most-parsimonious VDJ recombination scenarios with the TCRdist pipeline. In a later analysis, each TCR beta chain was defined by its CDR3 amino acid sequence together with its V-gene family, and reads without a unique V-gene family were excluded. As a way to deal with suspected cross-contamination and a sequencing artifact, a later analysis dropped nearly 600 nucleotide sequences that were highly shared and had low generation probability. A later analysis calculated a clonal expansion index for each public chain from normalized within-repertoire ranks of inferred template counts. Generation probabilities in a later analysis came from a VDJ recombination model fitted to out-of-frame rearrangements, and those results were checked against IGoR. In a later analysis, hypergeometric tests were used to score TCR-TCR, TCR-HLA and TCR-CMV co-occurrence, with a repertoire-size bias correction applied to TCR pairs. To estimate false discovery rates, a later analysis permuted the HLA or CMV assignments 20 times. In a later analysis, co-occurring TCRs were grouped using DBSCAN, with TCRdist sequence similarity added in when clustering inside HLA-allele-positive subsets. Co-occurrence clustering excluded repertoires with fewer than 30,000 or more than 120,000 public chains, plus five with anomalous nucleotide sharing. This is the immuneACCESS table as TCRdb keeps it, with only in-frame sequences that have V and J called. A part of the clones is gone; compared with another copy, unresolved V genes explain less than half, and the rest is unexplained. Clone size and the V and J calls come from that table; the DNA yielded D and trimming. For this sample the table gives under 200,000 clones, of which 70% to 80% were detected only once. Approximately 2.1% of the sample comes from the top ten.

The cohort comprised 550 to 700 healthy bone marrow donors. At the time of sampling, all cohort members were nominally healthy, though unrecorded immune exposures were likely present. The donor tested CMV seropositive, placing the donor among the 289 seropositive members of the cohort. Each donor provided a peripheral blood sample, and peripheral blood mononuclear cells were used for TCR beta sequencing. The Qiagen DNeasy Blood Extraction Kit was used to extract genomic DNA from the blood cell samples. The research as a whole found: A total of roughly 160 TCR beta chains were listed by the study as associated with cytomegalovirus. In vitro tests confirmed that a few of the cytomegalovirus-associated TCR beta chains recognize cytomegalovirus antigens. In a later analysis, the rate of TCR association differed among HLA loci, with DRB1 alleles having the most associated TCRs and HLA-C alleles having the fewest. The cohort was sequenced for TCR beta chains only, and without alpha or paired-chain data the features that could be detected were limited. Because counts were too low, seventeen rarely observed V segments, including chromosome 9 orphons, were excluded from the earlier analysis of several hundred of the donors. The authors suggested that the approach could potentially be extended to other disease states and immunological phenotypes. Correlated functional status among segregating V segments might be attributable to linkage disequilibrium, but an unknown experimental factor could not be ruled out. The 87-base-pair reads could not distinguish some IMGT-functional V segments, including TRBV6-2 and TRBV6-3, so those segments were excluded. A later analysis reported that several top co-occurrence clusters appeared linked to parvovirus B19, influenza, CMV and Epstein-Barr virus. The sequencing pipeline was judged likely to have produced a cluster of highly shared sequence variants as a technical artifact. The only immune exposure information available for the cohort was CMV serostatus. The presence/absence analyses assumed that sequencing depth was roughly uniform across donors, and that assumption may not be true. V-gene and J-gene trimming of TCR beta chains was associated with a missense DCLRE1C variant in a later genetic analysis, and the association was replicated in an independent cohort. Broadly in line with IMGT annotations, most TCR beta V segments showed up in productive rearrangements about 87% or about 30% of the time in an earlier analysis of under 700 of the donors. Cytomegalovirus status was reported to be diagnosed by the classifier with high specificity and sensitivity in both the original and validation cohorts. In a later analysis, most CMV-associated TCR beta chains were found to appear HLA-restricted, with HLA associations seemingly driven largely by CMV exposure. Compared with equally common non-associated chains, HLA-associated TCR beta chains in a later analysis were more clonally expanded and had lower generation probabilities. A later analysis associated about 17,000 TCR beta sequences with specific HLA alleles at a false discovery rate of 0.05. A later genetic analysis reported fewer N-insertions in productive TCRs among donors in an Asian-associated ancestry cluster than the 666-donor mean. Because HLA typing was unavailable for some donors at each locus, only the typed subset was used in association tests. Most TCR sequences were observed very rarely across donors, whereas some public TCRs were present in many individuals. Strong co-occurrence of HLA alleles, especially DR and DQ, made assigning TCR associations to individual alleles difficult. A further reported finding was that TCR beta sequences accurately predicted the HLA-A and HLA-B alleles for most subjects in the first cohort.

This receptor was identified in a woman between 25 and 40 years old in good health and CMV-seropositive. The chain was built from TRBV5-4 and TRBJ1-1; the junction holds 7 bases that match TRBD1. The material sequenced was PBMCs. The CDR3 here reads CASRPGTAMNTEAFF. The nucleotide sequence is given as TGTGCCAGCAGACCCGGGACAGCCATGAACACTGAAGCTTTCTTT.